This T cell receptor (beta chain) was captured by sequencing in a study of T cell responses to AZD1222 COVID-19 vaccine. Method: immunoSEQ multiplex PCR; TCRdb's copy keeps in-frame clones and lacks some. The repertoire holds around 200,000 clones, 88% seen once, with less than 0.55% in the top ten. With respect to this clone: Antigen: not known. The same CDR3 is also encoded by other DNA sequences in this sample.

Findings of the study overall: When two AZD1222 doses had been given, Spike-specific TCR breadth and depth rose. Among spike-specific TCRs, nearly half reportedly target unmutated variant regions. The study found vaccine-associated CD4 TCRs spanning spike, dominant at 160-218 and 743-854. It should be noted that donors were predominantly white British and more often female, and clonal diversity was possibly underestimated.

The V gene lost 3 bases and the J gene lost 3 bases, with 2 bases spanning the gap. This CDR3 is 11 amino acids long. Per germline, CDR1 LNHDA and CDR2 SQIVND (reference sequence). This sequence originates from an adult in good health. This specimen consisted of peripheral blood, obtained on day 0 of AZD1222 vaccination. The chain recombines TRBV19 with TRBJ2-5; D is undetermined. CDR3 loop: CASSIEETQYF. In DNA, the CDR3 is TGTGCCAGTAGTATCGAAGAGACCCAGTACTTC. Full variable domain (remainder filled in from reference TRBV19 and TRBJ2-5): DGGITQSPKYLFRKEGQNVTLSCEQNLNHDAMYWYRQDPGQGLRLIYYSQIVNDFQKGDIAEGYSVSREKKESFPLTVTSAQKNPTAFYLCASSIEETQYFGPGTRLLVL.